This T cell receptor (beta chain) came from a study of blood T cells in healthy people across ages. Germline V CDR1 and CDR2: SGHTA, FQGNSA. CDR3 length: 14 amino acids. Alongside a J-beta primer mix, a sample-barcoded 5' primer served in a second PCR lasting about 6 to 12 cycles. Each CDR3 protein is one row after TCRdb ran MiXCR on the 5' RACE reads. The sample records some 1.5 million distinct CDR3 sequences, roughly 30% being singletons. What was sequenced was blood. The receptor's source is a woman aged 25 to 39 in good health. The chain uses TRBV7-2 and TRBJ2-5, with 7 bases that match TRBD1. The DNA end is a closer match to TRBJ2-7, so the J assignment may be wrong. CDR3 protein: CTSSPDRVPYEQYF. DNA for the CDR3: TGTACCAGCAGCCCCGACAGGGTACCCTACGAGCAGTACTTC.